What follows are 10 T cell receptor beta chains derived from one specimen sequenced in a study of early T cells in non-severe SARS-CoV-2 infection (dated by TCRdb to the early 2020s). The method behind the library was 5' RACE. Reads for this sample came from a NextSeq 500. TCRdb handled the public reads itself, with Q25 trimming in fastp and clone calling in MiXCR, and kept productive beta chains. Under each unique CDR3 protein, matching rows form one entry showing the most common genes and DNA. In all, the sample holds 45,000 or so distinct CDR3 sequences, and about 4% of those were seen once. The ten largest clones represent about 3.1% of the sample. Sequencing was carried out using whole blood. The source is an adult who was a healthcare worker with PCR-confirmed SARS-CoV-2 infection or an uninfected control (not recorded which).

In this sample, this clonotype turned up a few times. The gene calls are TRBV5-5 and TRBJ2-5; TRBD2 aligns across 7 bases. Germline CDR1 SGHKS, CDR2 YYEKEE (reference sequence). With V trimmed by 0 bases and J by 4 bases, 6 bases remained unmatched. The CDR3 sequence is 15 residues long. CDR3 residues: CASSLAGGSGETQYF. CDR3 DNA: TGTGCCAGCAGCTTGGCCGGGGGGAGCGGAGAGACCCAGTACTTC.

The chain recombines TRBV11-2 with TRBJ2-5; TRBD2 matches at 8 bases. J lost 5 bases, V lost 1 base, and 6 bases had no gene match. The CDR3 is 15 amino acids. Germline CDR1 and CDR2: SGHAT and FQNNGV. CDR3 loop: CASSLARAGVETQYF. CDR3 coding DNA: TGTGCCAGCAGCTTAGCAAGAGCGGGGGTTGAGACCCAGTACTTC.

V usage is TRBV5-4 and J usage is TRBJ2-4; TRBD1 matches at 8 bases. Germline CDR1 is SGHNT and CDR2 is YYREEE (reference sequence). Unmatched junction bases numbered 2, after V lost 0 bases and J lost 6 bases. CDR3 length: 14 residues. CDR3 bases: TGTGCCAGCAGCTTGGCTCAGGGGGCAAACATTCAGTACTTC. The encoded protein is CASSLAQGANIQYF.

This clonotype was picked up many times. The CDR3 DNA is TGCAGTGCTAGAGCTGACTATGGCTACACCTTC. Protein sequence: CSARADYGYTF. The chain uses TRBV20-1 and TRBJ1-2; D gene ambiguous. Germline CDR1 and CDR2: DFQATT and SNEGSKA (reference sequence). V was cut by 1 base and J by 3 bases, with 3 bases left in between. CDR3 length: 11 residues.

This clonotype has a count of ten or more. The CDR3 loop reads CASSEEVGGSSYNEQFF. In DNA form, the CDR3 reads TGTGCCAGCAGTGAAGAGGTAGGGGGCAGCTCCTACAATGAGCAGTTCTTC. This chain links TRBV6-1 with TRBJ2-1, with 7 bases that match TRBD1. Trimming cost V 1 base and J 0 bases; bases outside gene matches: 6. The CDR3 is made up of 17 amino acids. The germline V gene has CDR1 MNHNS and CDR2 SASEGT.

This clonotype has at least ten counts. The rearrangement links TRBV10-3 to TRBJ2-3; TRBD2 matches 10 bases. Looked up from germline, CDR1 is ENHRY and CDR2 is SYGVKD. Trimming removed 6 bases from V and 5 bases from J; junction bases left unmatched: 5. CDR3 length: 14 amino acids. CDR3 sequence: CAISTGTSVDTQYF. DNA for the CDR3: TGTGCCATCAGCACCGGGACTAGCGTAGATACGCAGTATTTT.

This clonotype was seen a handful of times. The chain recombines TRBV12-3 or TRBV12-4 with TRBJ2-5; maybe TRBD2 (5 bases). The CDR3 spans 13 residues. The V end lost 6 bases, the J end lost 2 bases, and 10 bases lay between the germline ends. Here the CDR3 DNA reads TGTGCCAGCAGGGCTAGCCAACAAGAGACCCAGTACTTC. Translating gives CASRASQQETQYF.

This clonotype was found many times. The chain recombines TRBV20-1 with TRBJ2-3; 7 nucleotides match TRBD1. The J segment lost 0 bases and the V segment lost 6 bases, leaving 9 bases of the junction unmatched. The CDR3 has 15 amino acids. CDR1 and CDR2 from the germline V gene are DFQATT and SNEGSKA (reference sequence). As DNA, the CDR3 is TGCAGTGCGGACCGGAGACAGGGTAGCACAGATACGCAGTATTTT. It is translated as CSADRRQGSTDTQYF.

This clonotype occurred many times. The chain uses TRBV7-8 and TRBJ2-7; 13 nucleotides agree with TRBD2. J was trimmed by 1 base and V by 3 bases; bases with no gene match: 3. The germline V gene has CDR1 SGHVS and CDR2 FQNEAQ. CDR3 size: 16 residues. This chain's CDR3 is CASSFGTSGDSYEQYF. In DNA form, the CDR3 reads TGTGCCAGCAGCTTTGGGACTAGCGGGGATTCCTACGAGCAGTACTTC.

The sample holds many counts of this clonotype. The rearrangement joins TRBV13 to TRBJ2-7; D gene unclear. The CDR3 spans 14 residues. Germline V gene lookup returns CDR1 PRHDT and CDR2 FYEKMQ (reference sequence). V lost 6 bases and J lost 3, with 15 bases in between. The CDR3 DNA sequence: TGTGCCAGCAGATCTTTCGCTAGGGACTACGAGCAGTACTTC. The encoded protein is CASRSFARDYEQYF.